The rows below give T cell receptor beta chains drawn from one sample of a study of technical replicates of blood from a handful of donors. Generated by immunoSEQ multiplex PCR, the TCRdb table keeps only in-frame clones and is missing some. The sample yields about 97,000 clones, approximately 95% seen once. Sequencing was performed on T cells isolated from PBMCs. The receptors were gathered from a human donor in good health. The CDR3 runs from the conserved cysteine through the conserved F or W. Each record gives: clone size, J gene, V gene, D gene, CDR3 DNA, CDR3 protein. A D gene is named only where the DNA matches it firmly. Size is stated for part of the rows, as once, few or many counts, or as a class when the clone is expanded.

clone size: .; J gene: TRBJ1-6; V gene: TRBV30; D gene: .; CDR3 DNA: TGTGCCTGGAGTGTATTGAACAGGGAGCTTCGGGATTCACCCCTCCACTTT; CDR3 protein: CAWSVLNRELRDSPLHF
clone size: once; J gene: TRBJ2-3; V gene: TRBV5-6; D gene: .; CDR3 DNA: TGTGCCAGCAGCTTGATGTCGGGAGATGGCACAGATACGCAGTATTTT; CDR3 protein: CASSLMSGDGTDTQYF
clone size: .; J gene: TRBJ2-3; V gene: TRBV6-4; D gene: TRBD2; CDR3 DNA: TGTGCCAGCAGTGTCTACGCGGGAGGGCCCCCAGATACGCAGTATTTT; CDR3 protein: CASSVYAGGPPDTQYF
clone size: .; J gene: TRBJ2-1; V gene: TRBV6-1; D gene: TRBD1; CDR3 DNA: TGTGCCAGCAGTGCTGGCTTCTCGGGACAGGGCTTTTATGAGCAGTTCTTC; CDR3 protein: CASSAGFSGQGFYEQFF
clone size: .; J gene: TRBJ2-7; V gene: TRBV7-9; D gene: .; CDR3 DNA: TGTGCCAGCAGCTCTCAGGGATACGAGCAGTACTTC; CDR3 protein: CASSSQGYEQYF
clone size: .; J gene: TRBJ1-1; V gene: TRBV18; D gene: .; CDR3 DNA: TGTGCCAGCTCACCACCCCTAAAGCTGGGGCGTGGCACTGAAGCTTTCTTT; CDR3 protein: CASSPPLKLGRGTEAFF
clone size: .; J gene: TRBJ1-5; V gene: TRBV29-1; D gene: .; CDR3 DNA: TGCAGCGTCGTCGACAGTGACAATATGTGGCCCCAGCATTTT; CDR3 protein: CSVVDSDNMWPQHF
clone size: .; J gene: TRBJ2-1; V gene: TRBV7-9; D gene: .; CDR3 DNA: TGTGCCAGCAGCTTGTACGGGAATGAGCAGTTCTTC; CDR3 protein: CASSLYGNEQFF
clone size: .; J gene: TRBJ1-5; V gene: TRBV27; D gene: TRBD1; CDR3 DNA: TGTGCCAGCAGCCCCGGGACAGGAGGCAATCAGCCCCAGCATTTT; CDR3 protein: CASSPGTGGNQPQHF
clone size: .; J gene: TRBJ2-1; V gene: TRBV6-5; D gene: TRBD1; CDR3 DNA: TGTGCCAGCAGTAGACAGGGCTCCTACAATGAGCAGTTCTTC; CDR3 protein: CASSRQGSYNEQFF
clone size: .; J gene: TRBJ2-7; V gene: TRBV10-3; D gene: .; CDR3 DNA: TGTGCCACCAAAAGCGGGCCGGAACCCTACGAGCAGTACTTC; CDR3 protein: CATKSGPEPYEQYF
clone size: .; J gene: TRBJ2-2; V gene: TRBV5-8; D gene: .; CDR3 DNA: TGTGCCAGCAGCTTGGTCAGGGGGGACCCCGGGGAGCTGTTTTTT; CDR3 protein: CASSLVRGDPGELFF
clone size: .; J gene: TRBJ1-4; V gene: TRBV5-1; D gene: .; CDR3 DNA: TGCGCCAGCAGCTTATCGGGGAGGACTAATGAAAAACTGTTTTTT; CDR3 protein: CASSLSGRTNEKLFF
clone size: .; J gene: TRBJ1-3; V gene: TRBV30; D gene: .; CDR3 DNA: TGTGCCTGGAGATACAGGGAGGGAAACACCATATATTTT; CDR3 protein: CAWRYREGNTIYF
clone size: .; J gene: TRBJ1-1; V gene: TRBV27; D gene: .; CDR3 DNA: TGTGCCAGCCAATGGGCTCTGAACACTGAAGCTTTCTTT; CDR3 protein: CASQWALNTEAFF
clone size: .; J gene: TRBJ1-1; V gene: TRBV4-2; D gene: .; CDR3 DNA: TGTGCCAGCAGCCAAATACAGGAGATGAACACTGAAGCTTTCTTT; CDR3 protein: CASSQIQEMNTEAFF
clone size: .; J gene: TRBJ1-3; V gene: TRBV18; D gene: .; CDR3 DNA: TGTGCCAGCTCACGACGCACAGGGAGTCCTATCTCTGGAAACACCATATATTTT; CDR3 protein: CASSRRTGSPISGNTIYF
clone size: .; J gene: TRBJ2-7; V gene: TRBV13; D gene: TRBD2; CDR3 DNA: TGTGCCAGCAGCTCCTCACTAGCGGGAGGGTACGAGCAGTACTTC; CDR3 protein: CASSSSLAGGYEQYF
clone size: .; J gene: TRBJ1-2; V gene: TRBV28; D gene: .; CDR3 DNA: TGTGCCAGCAGTTTCCGACAGGAAGTGAGCGGCTACACCTTC; CDR3 protein: CASSFRQEVSGYTF
clone size: .; J gene: TRBJ1-2; V gene: TRBV2; D gene: .; CDR3 DNA: TGTGCCAGCAGACAGGCCTATGGCTACACCTTC; CDR3 protein: CASRQAYGYTF
clone size: .; J gene: TRBJ2-3; V gene: TRBV6-1; D gene: .; CDR3 DNA: TGTGCCAGCTGGGCGGGCATTGGGGCAGATACGCAGTATTTT; CDR3 protein: CASWAGIGADTQYF
clone size: .; J gene: TRBJ1-5; V gene: TRBV6-1; D gene: .; CDR3 DNA: TGTGCCAGCAGTGATGTGGGGGGTAAGTCTCAGCCCCAGCATTTT; CDR3 protein: CASSDVGGKSQPQHF
clone size: once; J gene: TRBJ2-3; V gene: TRBV27; D gene: .; CDR3 DNA: TGTGCCAGCAGTTTTTTTAGCCACCCCCCGATAGATACGCAGTATTTT; CDR3 protein: CASSFFSHPPIDTQYF
clone size: .; J gene: TRBJ2-7; V gene: TRBV28; D gene: TRBD2; CDR3 DNA: TGTGCCAGCAGTTTGCCTAGCGGGACCTCCTACGAGCAGTACTTC; CDR3 protein: CASSLPSGTSYEQYF
clone size: .; J gene: TRBJ2-7; V gene: TRBV6-1; D gene: .; CDR3 DNA: TGTGCCACACGGGTAGCCGCCTCCTACGAGCAGTACTTC; CDR3 protein: CATRVAASYEQYF
clone size: .; J gene: TRBJ2-7; V gene: TRBV5-4; D gene: .; CDR3 DNA: TGTGCCAGCAGCTCGGACAGCTACTACGAGCAGTACTTC; CDR3 protein: CASSSDSYYEQYF
clone size: .; J gene: TRBJ2-4; V gene: TRBV4-2; D gene: .; CDR3 DNA: TGTGCCAGCAGCCAAGAGGTCATTGCGCGGGCCAAAAACATTCAGTACTTC; CDR3 protein: CASSQEVIARAKNIQYF
clone size: .; J gene: TRBJ2-1; V gene: TRBV6-5; D gene: TRBD1; CDR3 DNA: TGTGCCAGCAGTTACGCTAGACAGGGTTACAATGAGCAGTTCTTC; CDR3 protein: CASSYARQGYNEQFF
clone size: .; J gene: TRBJ2-5; V gene: TRBV6-1; D gene: .; CDR3 DNA: TGTGCCAGCAGTGAACAGGGGCACACGAGGACCCAGTACTTC; CDR3 protein: CASSEQGHTRTQYF
clone size: .; J gene: TRBJ1-3; V gene: TRBV28; D gene: .; CDR3 DNA: TGTGCCAGCCTATACAGGGACTACTCTGGAAACACCATATATTTT; CDR3 protein: CASLYRDYSGNTIYF
clone size: .; J gene: TRBJ2-5; V gene: TRBV6-5; D gene: TRBD1; CDR3 DNA: TGTGCCACCGGGACAGGTCTCGAGACCCAGTACTTC; CDR3 protein: CATGTGLETQYF
clone size: .; J gene: TRBJ2-6; V gene: TRBV27; D gene: .; CDR3 DNA: TGTGCCAGCAGTCCTCTTCGAGGATCTGGGGCCAACGTCCTGACTTTC; CDR3 protein: CASSPLRGSGANVLTF
clone size: .; J gene: TRBJ1-1; V gene: TRBV11-3; D gene: .; CDR3 DNA: TGTGCCAGCAGCTTGGCTGCAGGGCTTATGAACACTGAAGCTTTCTTT; CDR3 protein: CASSLAAGLMNTEAFF
clone size: .; J gene: TRBJ1-2; V gene: TRBV7-2; D gene: TRBD1; CDR3 DNA: TGTGCCAGCAGCGAGGGACAGGGGGCTGTAGGATATGGCTACACCTTC; CDR3 protein: CASSEGQGAVGYGYTF
clone size: .; J gene: TRBJ2-7; V gene: TRBV4-1; D gene: .; CDR3 DNA: TGCGCCAGCAGCCAAGTGACAGCCAACTACGAGCAGTACTTC; CDR3 protein: CASSQVTANYEQYF
clone size: .; J gene: TRBJ2-7; V gene: TRBV27; D gene: .; CDR3 DNA: TGTGCCAGCAGTTTGCAGGGATCCATCACAACCCGTTACGAGCAGTACTTC; CDR3 protein: CASSLQGSITTRYEQYF
clone size: .; J gene: TRBJ2-5; V gene: TRBV7-2; D gene: .; CDR3 DNA: TGTGCCAGCAGCCCCCGGTCGAGTGAGTGGGAGACCCAGTACTTC; CDR3 protein: CASSPRSSEWETQYF
clone size: .; J gene: TRBJ2-5; V gene: TRBV25-1; D gene: .; CDR3 DNA: TGTGCCAGCAGTGACCTGTTCCAAGAGACCCAGTACTTC; CDR3 protein: CASSDLFQETQYF
clone size: few; J gene: TRBJ2-3; V gene: TRBV7-9; D gene: TRBD2; CDR3 DNA: TGTGCCAGCAGCTTAGGAGGACTAGCTTTTATCAGCACAGATACGCAGTATTTT; CDR3 protein: CASSLGGLAFISTDTQYF
clone size: .; J gene: TRBJ1-2; V gene: TRBV7-8; D gene: .; CDR3 DNA: TGTGCCAGCAGCCTGGGAGTAAAAGGCTACACCTTC; CDR3 protein: CASSLGVKGYTF
clone size: .; J gene: TRBJ2-7; V gene: TRBV5-1; D gene: .; CDR3 DNA: TGCGCCAGCAGCCTGGACACCTCCTACGAGCAGTACTTC; CDR3 protein: CASSLDTSYEQYF
clone size: .; J gene: TRBJ2-1; V gene: TRBV5-4; D gene: TRBD2; CDR3 DNA: TGTGCCAGCAGCTTTAAGGGACTAGCGGGATTCTACAATGAGCAGTTCTTC; CDR3 protein: CASSFKGLAGFYNEQFF
clone size: once; J gene: TRBJ1-5; V gene: TRBV9; D gene: TRBD1; CDR3 DNA: TGTGCCAGCAGCGCGACAGGGGGTAGTAGCAATCAGCCCCAGCATTTT; CDR3 protein: CASSATGGSSNQPQHF
clone size: .; J gene: TRBJ2-5; V gene: TRBV27; D gene: .; CDR3 DNA: TGTGCCAGCAGCCCCTCTGGGCTCCTAGAGACCCAGTACTTC; CDR3 protein: CASSPSGLLETQYF
clone size: .; J gene: TRBJ2-7; V gene: TRBV2; D gene: .; CDR3 DNA: TGTGCCAGCATTGAAGGAGAGGACTACGAGCAGTACTTC; CDR3 protein: CASIEGEDYEQYF
clone size: .; J gene: TRBJ1-2; V gene: TRBV6-6; D gene: .; CDR3 DNA: TGTGCCAGCAGTCTCCGGACAGCGAACTATGGCTACACCTTC; CDR3 protein: CASSLRTANYGYTF
clone size: .; J gene: TRBJ2-7; V gene: TRBV2; D gene: TRBD2; CDR3 DNA: TGTGCCAGCAGTGTCAGCGGGAGGAACTACGAGCAGTACTTC; CDR3 protein: CASSVSGRNYEQYF
clone size: .; J gene: TRBJ1-1; V gene: TRBV30; D gene: .; CDR3 DNA: TGTGCCTGGAGTAGTTGGGATGGAGGCTGGTCTGAAGCTTTCTTT; CDR3 protein: CAWSSWDGGWSEAFF
clone size: .; J gene: TRBJ1-1; V gene: TRBV6-6; D gene: .; CDR3 DNA: TGTGCCAGCAGTTACTCGTGGGCAATGAACACTGAAGCTTTCTTT; CDR3 protein: CASSYSWAMNTEAFF
clone size: .; J gene: TRBJ2-1; V gene: TRBV6-6; D gene: TRBD2; CDR3 DNA: TGTGCCAGCGGGACTAGCTCCTACAATGAGCAGTTCTTC; CDR3 protein: CASGTSSYNEQFF
clone size: .; J gene: TRBJ1-1; V gene: TRBV27; D gene: .; CDR3 DNA: TGTGCCAGCAGTTTATCGGGGGCCCTTTCGAACACTGAAGCTTTCTTT; CDR3 protein: CASSLSGALSNTEAFF
clone size: .; J gene: TRBJ1-1; V gene: TRBV5-8; D gene: TRBD1; CDR3 DNA: TGTGCCAGCAGCTTACTACAGGGGGCCGTTGTTTTCTTT; CDR3 protein: CASSLLQGAVVFF
clone size: .; J gene: TRBJ2-3; V gene: TRBV7-9; D gene: TRBD1; CDR3 DNA: TGTGCCAGCAGCGCTCTGGACAGGGGAGGAGATACGCAGTATTTT; CDR3 protein: CASSALDRGGDTQYF
clone size: .; J gene: TRBJ2-7; V gene: TRBV5-1; D gene: TRBD2; CDR3 DNA: TGCGCCAGCAGTCCCCTCGGGACTAGTAATCGCGAGCAGTACTTC; CDR3 protein: CASSPLGTSNREQYF
clone size: .; J gene: TRBJ1-2; V gene: TRBV27; D gene: TRBD1; CDR3 DNA: TGTGCCAGCAGTATCGGACAGGGGGCTTATGGCTACACCTTC; CDR3 protein: CASSIGQGAYGYTF